A selection of T cell receptor beta chains follows, all from one sample in a study of T cells in Graves' hyperthyroidism and ophthalmopathy. TCRdb re-called the multiplex PCR reads with MiXCR, one entry per CDR3 protein. The sample lists around 300,000 distinct CDR3 sequences; roughly 15% were seen once. The source material was blood. The source is a woman aged 40 to 50 with Graves' hyperthyroidism. The CDR3 runs from the conserved cysteine through the conserved F or W. The D gene is left open where the match is weak. Rows give clone size only sometimes, using once, few, many, or a class for an expanded clone.

j_gene,d_gene,abundance,v_gene,CDR3aa,CDR3nt
TRBJ1-5,NA,NA,TRBV5-1,CASSRKEGLGNQPQHF,TGCGCCAGCAGCCGGAAAGAGGGGCTGGGCAATCAGCCCCAGCATTTT
TRBJ2-1,TRBD2,NA,TRBV5-6,CASSLPSGRGGTYNEQFF,TGTGCCAGCAGCTTGCCTAGCGGGAGAGGGGGAACCTACAATGAGCAGTTCTTC
TRBJ2-5,NA,many,TRBV20-1,CSARDRQAGKETQYF,TGCAGTGCTAGAGATCGACAGGCGGGCAAAGAGACCCAGTACTTC
TRBJ2-1,NA,many,TRBV2,CASSVSANYNEQFF,TGTGCCAGCAGTGTTTCGGCTAACTACAATGAGCAGTTCTTC
TRBJ1-5,NA,many,TRBV6-6,CASSYMQGEPQHF,TGTGCCAGCAGTTACATGCAGGGAGAGCCCCAGCATTTT
TRBJ2-3,NA,many,TRBV27,CASSSPRVRVTDTQYF,TGTGCCAGCAGCTCCCCCCGTGTGAGGGTCACAGATACGCAGTATTTT
TRBJ2-1,TRBD2,many,TRBV7-3,CASSPRLAGVGEQFF,TGTGCCAGCAGCCCACGACTAGCGGGAGTAGGTGAGCAGTTCTTC
TRBJ1-2,NA,many,TRBV7-9,CASSLPGGRGYTF,TGTGCCAGCAGCTTACCGGGGGGCCGGGGCTACACCTTC
TRBJ2-1,TRBD2,NA,TRBV19,CASSIMGGSSCNEQFF,TGTGCCAGTAGTATAATGGGGGGGAGCTCCTGCAATGAGCAGTTCTTC
TRBJ1-6,TRBD1,many,TRBV10-3,CAIRDRADNSPLHF,TGTGCCATCCGGGACAGGGCCGATAATTCACCCCTCCACTTT
TRBJ2-7,NA,NA,TRBV2,CASSLTPRTYGPYEQYF,TGTGCCAGCAGCTTAACTCCGAGGACGTACGGGCCCTACGAGCAGTACTTC
TRBJ2-7,TRBD2,many,TRBV5-1,CANRHCGTSGRIYEQYF,TGCGCCAACAGACATTGCGGGACTAGCGGGAGAATCTACGAGCAGTACTTC
TRBJ2-5,TRBD2,many,TRBV20-1,CSASQLAPYQETQYF,TGCAGTGCTAGCCAACTAGCGCCGTACCAAGAGACCCAGTACTTC
TRBJ2-3,TRBD1,many,TRBV7-2,CASSSTGTSTDTQYF,TGTGCCAGCAGCTCGACAGGGACCAGCACAGATACGCAGTATTTT
TRBJ2-7,NA,many,TRBV18,CASSPLAGIGYEQYF,TGTGCCAGCTCACCATTGGCAGGGATTGGCTACGAGCAGTACTTC
TRBJ2-3,NA,few,TRBV7-8,CASSSEDTQYF,TGTGCCAGCAGCTCGGAAGATACGCAGTATTTT
TRBJ2-7,TRBD2,many,TRBV7-8,CASSSLPSSGRTSYEQYF,TGTGCCAGCAGCTCTCTGCCCTCTAGCGGGAGAACATCCTACGAGCAGTACTTC
TRBJ2-7,NA,NA,TRBV5-6,CASSYGSAGYEQYF,TGTGCCAGCAGCTACGGCTCTGCGGGGTACGAGCAGTACTTC
TRBJ1-1,NA,many,TRBV27,CASSWAGDTEAFF,TGTGCCAGCAGTTGGGCAGGGGACACTGAAGCTTTCTTT
TRBJ2-7,NA,few,TRBV9,CASSVGLVGDGAYEQYF,TGTGCCAGCAGCGTAGGACTAGTGGGAGACGGGGCCTACGAGCAGTACTTC
TRBJ1-2,NA,NA,TRBV6-1,CASTPGARNGYTF,TGTGCCAGCACTCCCGGGGCGAGAAATGGCTACACCTTC
TRBJ2-5,TRBD1,few,TRBV3-1,CASSQDEGGEETQYF,TGTGCCAGCAGCCAAGATGAAGGGGGCGAAGAGACCCAGTACTTC
TRBJ1-6,TRBD1,NA,TRBV2,CASSGDRNNSPLHF,TGTGCCAGCAGTGGGGACAGGAATAATTCACCCCTCCACTTT
TRBJ2-7,TRBD1,many,TRBV11-2,CASNSGQGLEQYF,TGTGCCAGCAACTCGGGACAGGGGCTCGAGCAGTACTTC
TRBJ2-3,NA,NA,TRBV27,CASSVVTSGTDTQYF,TGTGCCAGCAGTGTAGTGACCTCTGGCACAGATACGCAGTATTTT
TRBJ2-1,NA,NA,TRBV11-1,CASSHQNNEQFF,TGTGCCAGCAGCCACCAAAACAATGAGCAGTTCTTC
TRBJ2-2,NA,many,TRBV20-1,CSASSGNTGELFF,TGCAGTGCTAGTTCCGGGAACACCGGGGAGCTGTTTTTT
TRBJ2-2,NA,few,TRBV6-4,CASKAGESTGELFF,TGTGCCAGCAAGGCAGGGGAGAGCACCGGGGAGCTGTTTTTT
TRBJ2-7,NA,many,TRBV6-6,CASSYERASYEQYF,TGTGCCAGCAGTTACGAGCGGGCCTCCTACGAGCAGTACTTC
TRBJ2-3,NA,once,TRBV24-1,CATSDLGGLATDTQYF,TGTGCCACCAGTGATTTGGGGGGTCTAGCGACAGATACGCAGTATTTT
TRBJ1-5,NA,many,TRBV2,CASSGEEGPQHF,TGTGCCAGCAGTGGGGAAGAGGGGCCCCAGCATTTT
TRBJ2-1,TRBD2,NA,TRBV11-3,CASSFRKGAGVGNEQFF,TGTGCCAGCAGCTTCCGGAAGGGAGCGGGAGTTGGGAATGAGCAGTTCTTC
TRBJ2-1,TRBD2,many,TRBV12-3/TRBV12-4,CASSLGLAGLGNEQFF,TGTGCCAGCAGTTTGGGACTAGCGGGGTTGGGGAATGAGCAGTTCTTC
TRBJ1-1,TRBD1,many,TRBV7-8,CASSIATGKNTEAFF,TGTGCCAGCAGCATTGCGACAGGGAAGAACACTGAAGCTTTCTTT
TRBJ2-7,TRBD2,NA,TRBV20-1,CSARDYRGSAYEQYF,TGCAGTGCTAGAGACTATCGCGGGAGTGCCTACGAGCAGTACTTC
TRBJ2-3,NA,many,TRBV29-1,CSVEGQTDTQYF,TGCAGCGTTGAAGGGCAAACAGATACGCAGTATTTT
TRBJ2-1,NA,many,TRBV5-6,CASSPITGSSYNEQFF,TGTGCCAGCAGCCCAATTACGGGAAGCTCCTACAATGAGCAGTTCTTC
TRBJ2-3,NA,many,TRBV10-3,CAISDFPGTTPTDTQYF,TGTGCCATCAGTGATTTTCCGGGAACAACACCCACAGATACGCAGTATTTT
TRBJ2-3,NA,many,TRBV7-2,CASSSALGRGVSDTQYF,TGTGCCAGCAGCTCAGCCCTAGGACGTGGGGTTTCGGATACGCAGTATTTT
TRBJ2-7,NA,many,TRBV27,CASSFPGHEQYF,TGTGCCAGCAGTTTCCCAGGGCACGAGCAGTACTTC
TRBJ2-1,NA,few,TRBV18,CASSPPRAIEQFF,TGTGCCAGCTCACCCCCAAGGGCTATTGAGCAGTTCTTC
TRBJ2-2,NA,few,TRBV6-1,CAAFRGPGELFF,TGTGCCGCATTCCGGGGGCCCGGGGAGCTGTTTTTT
TRBJ2-1,TRBD2,many,TRBV7-3,CASSRTSYGNEQFF,TGTGCCAGCAGCCGGACTAGCTATGGCAATGAGCAGTTCTTC
TRBJ2-3,NA,many,TRBV20-1,CSASETQSPDTQYF,TGCAGTGCTAGCGAGACCCAGAGCCCAGATACGCAGTATTTT
TRBJ2-3,TRBD2,many,TRBV19,CASSIRTSGSTDTQYF,TGTGCCAGTAGTATTAGGACTAGCGGTTCGACAGATACGCAGTATTTT
TRBJ2-2,NA,NA,TRBV7-2,CASSLFGTGTGELFF,TGTGCCAGCAGCTTATTCGGCACAGGCACCGGGGAGCTGTTTTTT
TRBJ2-1,TRBD2,many,TRBV3-1,CASSQGGAGEVWSYNEQFF,TGTGCCAGCAGCCAAGGGGGAGCGGGAGAAGTGTGGTCCTACAATGAGCAGTTCTTC
TRBJ2-7,TRBD1,few,TRBV29-1,CSVTGGHEQYF,TGCAGCGTTACAGGGGGCCACGAGCAGTACTTC
TRBJ2-2,TRBD1,few,TRBV7-9,CASSYVQGAGGELFF,TGTGCCAGCAGCTACGTACAGGGGGCAGGCGGGGAGCTGTTTTTT
TRBJ1-3,NA,many,TRBV20-1,CSARNPGRVSGNTIYF,TGCAGTGCTAGGAACCCCGGACGCGTCTCTGGAAACACCATATATTTT
TRBJ2-3,TRBD2,many,TRBV12-3/TRBV12-4,CASSSTSGTTDTQYF,TGTGCCAGCAGCTCGACTAGCGGGACCACAGATACGCAGTATTTT
TRBJ1-1,NA,many,TRBV6-1,CASIVVGDLYTEAFF,TGTGCCAGCATCGTTGTGGGGGACCTGTACACTGAAGCTTTCTTT
TRBJ2-7,TRBD2,NA,TRBV5-1,CASSQGSGTRSYEQYF,TGCGCCAGCAGCCAAGGAAGCGGGACCCGCTCCTACGAGCAGTACTTC
TRBJ2-3,NA,NA,TRBV6-1,CASSQRTSSTDTQYF,TGTGCCAGCAGCCAAAGGACATCAAGCACAGATACGCAGTATTTT
TRBJ1-5,NA,many,TRBV12-3/TRBV12-4,CASSLVPQPQHF,TGTGCCAGCAGTTTAGTACCCCAGCCCCAGCATTTT